A single sample gave rise to the 3 T cell receptor beta chains below, sequenced in a study of T cell responses to AZD1222 COVID-19 vaccine. Assay used: immunoSEQ multiplex PCR; TCRdb lists only in-frame clones, some missing. This table holds tens of thousands of clones, roughly 89% found once. This material consisted of peripheral blood, taken 28 days after the second AZD1222 dose. All receptors derive from an adult who received the AZD1222 COVID-19 vaccine.

The V and J genes are TRBV3-1 (or the pseudogene TRBV3-2) and TRBJ1-2; D gene uncertain. There are 16 residues in the CDR3. Between the trimmed V and J ends, which lost 3 bases and 7 bases, there was a span of 21 bases. Germline CDR1 LGHDT, CDR2 YNNKEL (reference sequence). The CDR3 coding sequence is TGTGCCAGCAGCCAGGTATCTGGCACCGACGGTTTTGGCTACACCTTC. Residues: CASSQVSGTDGFGYTF.

The CDR3 bases are TGTGCCAGCAGCTTGGGACAGCCCTCCTACGAGCAGTACTTC. As protein: CASSLGQPSYEQYF. V and J are TRBV5-6 and TRBJ2-7; D perhaps matches TRBD1 (5 bases). With 0 bases removed from V and 0 bases from J, the gap between germline ends came to 7 bases. The CDR3 extends over 14 amino acids. The germline V gene encodes CDR1 SGHDT and CDR2 YYEEEE.

The gene calls are TRBV19 and TRBJ2-7; TRBD1 matches 7 bases. J was trimmed by 5 bases and V by 6 bases; bases with no gene match: 13. This CDR3 spans 15 amino acids. Germline V lookup: CDR1 LNHDA, CDR2 SQIVND (reference sequence). In DNA form, the CDR3 reads TGTGCCAGTAGGGGATGGAGGACAGGAGGTGACGAGCAGTACTTC. Its protein is CASRGWRTGGDEQYF.